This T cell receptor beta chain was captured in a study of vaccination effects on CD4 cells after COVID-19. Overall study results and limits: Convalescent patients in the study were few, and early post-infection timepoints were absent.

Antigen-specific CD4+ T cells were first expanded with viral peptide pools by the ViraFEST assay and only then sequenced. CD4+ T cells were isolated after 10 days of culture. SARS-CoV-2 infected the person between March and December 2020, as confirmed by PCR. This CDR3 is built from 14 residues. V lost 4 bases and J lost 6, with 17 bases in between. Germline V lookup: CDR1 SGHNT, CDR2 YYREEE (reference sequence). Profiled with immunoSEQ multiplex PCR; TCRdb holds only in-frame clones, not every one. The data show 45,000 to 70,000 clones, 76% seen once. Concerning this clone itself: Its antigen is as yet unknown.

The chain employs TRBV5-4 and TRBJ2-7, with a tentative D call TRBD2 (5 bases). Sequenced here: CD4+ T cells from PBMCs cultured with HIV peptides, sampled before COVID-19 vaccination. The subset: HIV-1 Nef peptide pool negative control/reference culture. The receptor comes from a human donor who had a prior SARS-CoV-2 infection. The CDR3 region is CASSLGSNRGEQYF. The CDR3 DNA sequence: TGTGCCAGCAGCCTGGGTTCCAATCGGGGCGAGCAGTACTTC.